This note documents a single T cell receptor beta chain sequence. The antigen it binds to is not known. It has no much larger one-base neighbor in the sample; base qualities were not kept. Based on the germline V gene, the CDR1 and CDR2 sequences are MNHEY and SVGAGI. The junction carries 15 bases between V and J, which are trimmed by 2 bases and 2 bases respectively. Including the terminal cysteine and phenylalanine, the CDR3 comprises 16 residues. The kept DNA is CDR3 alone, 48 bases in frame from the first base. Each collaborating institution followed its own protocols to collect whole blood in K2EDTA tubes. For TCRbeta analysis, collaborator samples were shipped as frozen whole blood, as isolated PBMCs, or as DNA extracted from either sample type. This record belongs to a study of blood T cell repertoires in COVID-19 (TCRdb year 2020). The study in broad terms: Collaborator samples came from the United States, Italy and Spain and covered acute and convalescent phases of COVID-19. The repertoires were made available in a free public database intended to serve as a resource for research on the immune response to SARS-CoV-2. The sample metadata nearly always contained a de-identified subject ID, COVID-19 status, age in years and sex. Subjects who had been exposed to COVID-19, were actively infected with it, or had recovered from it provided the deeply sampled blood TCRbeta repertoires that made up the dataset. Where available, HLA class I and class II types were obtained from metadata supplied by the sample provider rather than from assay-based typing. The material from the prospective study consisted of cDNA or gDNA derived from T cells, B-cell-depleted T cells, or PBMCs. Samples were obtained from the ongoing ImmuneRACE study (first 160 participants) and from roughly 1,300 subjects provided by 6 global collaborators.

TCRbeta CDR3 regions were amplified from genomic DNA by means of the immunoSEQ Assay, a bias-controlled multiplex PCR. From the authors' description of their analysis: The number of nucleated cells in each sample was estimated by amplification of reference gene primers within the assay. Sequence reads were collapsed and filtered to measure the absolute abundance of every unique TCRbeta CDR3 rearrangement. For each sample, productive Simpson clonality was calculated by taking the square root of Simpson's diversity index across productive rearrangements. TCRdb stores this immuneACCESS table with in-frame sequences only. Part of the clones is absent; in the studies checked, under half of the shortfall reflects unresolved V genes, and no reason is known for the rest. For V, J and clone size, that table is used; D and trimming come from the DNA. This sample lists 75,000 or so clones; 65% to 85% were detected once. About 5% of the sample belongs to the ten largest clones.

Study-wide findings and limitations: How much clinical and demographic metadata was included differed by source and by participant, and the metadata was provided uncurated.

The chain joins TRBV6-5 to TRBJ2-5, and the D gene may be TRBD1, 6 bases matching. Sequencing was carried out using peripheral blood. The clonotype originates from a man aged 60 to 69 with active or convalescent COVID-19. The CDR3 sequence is CASSYKTGRGQETQYF. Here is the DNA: TGTGCCAGCAGTTACAAAACAGGGAGAGGGCAAGAGACCCAGTACTTC.